A single sample is the source of the 17 T cell receptor beta chains below, sequenced in a study of cytomegalovirus exposure and HLA in healthy donors. A multiplex PCR was run with 60 Vbeta primers and 13 Jbeta primers. Some clones are missing from TCRdb's copy, which holds only in-frame ones; the method was immunoSEQ multiplex PCR. The sample shows just over 95,000 clones, just under 80% of them seen only once. The sample taken for sequencing was PBMCs. The origin of the receptors is a woman between 35 and 50 years old in good health and CMV-seropositive.

A few counts support this clone. This chain connects TRBV6-4 to TRBJ2-7, with TRBD2 identical over 8 bases. V lost 0 bases, J lost 3 bases, and 7 bases stayed unmatched. The V gene's germline CDR1 is MRHNA and CDR2 SNTAGT. The CDR3 runs to 16 residues. Here the CDR3 DNA reads TGTGCCAGCAGTGACTCGGGGGGACTAGAAAACTACGAGCAGTACTTC. Amino acid sequence: CASSDSGGLENYEQYF.

This clone showed up just once. This CDR3 is CASSPPGANYGYTF. The CDR3 DNA follows: TGTGCCAGCTCACCACCGGGCGCTAACTATGGCTACACCTTC. The rearrangement joins TRBV18 to TRBJ1-2, with D unclear. CDR3 length: 14 amino acids. Trimming shortened V by 0 bases and J by 0 bases, and 5 bases separated the two germline ends. The V gene's germline CDR1 is KGHSH and CDR2 LQKENI.

The genes are TRBV7-8 and TRBJ2-3; D gene uncertain. The V end lost 5 bases, the J end lost 6 bases, and 9 bases lay between the germline ends. Germline V gene data show CDR1 as SGHVS and CDR2 as FQNEAQ. The CDR3 length is 12 residues. This CDR3 is CASSLGWDTQYF. The CDR3 DNA sequence: TGTGCCAGCAGCCTGGGCTGGGATACGCAGTATTTT.

The gene calls are TRBV13 and TRBJ2-4; a possible D gene is TRBD1 (6 bases). There are 13 residues in the CDR3. Trimming pared 7 bases from V and 1 base from J, leaving 8 bases between. Germline CDR1 reads PRHDT; CDR2 reads FYEKMQ (reference sequence). The CDR3 coding sequence is TGTGCCAGCACAAGGGGGGCCAAAAACATTCAGTACTTC. Translating it yields CASTRGAKNIQYF.

This clone was observed a single time. This sequence joins TRBV10-3 and TRBJ2-3; the match to TRBD2 covers 14 bases. The CDR3 runs 16 residues. Germline CDR1 reads ENHRY; CDR2 reads SYGVKD. The trim removed 5 bases at V and 5 bases at J, leaving 6 bases unmatched. The CDR3 bases are TGTGCCATCAGTCTGACTAGCGGGAGGGCCGGAGATACGCAGTATTTT. Translation gives CAISLTSGRAGDTQYF.

This clone appeared once. CDR3 sequence reads: CASSKGPGRGTFYEQYF. The CDR3 DNA follows: TGTGCCAGCAGCAAAGGGCCGGGGCGGGGCACATTCTACGAGCAGTACTTC. This chain joins TRBV21-1 and TRBJ2-7; TRBD2, the table's D call, lacks a check against the DNA. TRBV21-1 is a pseudogene. CDR3 size: 17 residues.

V and J are TRBV5-1 and TRBJ2-1; 9 nucleotides match TRBD2. Germline V gene lookup returns CDR1 SGHRS and CDR2 YFSETQ. This CDR3 contains 19 residues. V lost 4 bases and J lost 2; bases outside the gene matches: 16. This CDR3 is CASSPEGLAGYTTYNEQFF. The CDR3 bases are TGCGCCAGCAGCCCGGAGGGACTAGCCGGATACACTACCTACAATGAGCAGTTCTTC.

The rearrangement links TRBV5-4 to TRBJ2-7; 9 positions agree with TRBD1. The CDR3 contains 14 residues. Germline V lookup: CDR1 SGHNT, CDR2 YYREEE (reference sequence). Trimming cost V 2 bases and J 5 bases; bases outside gene matches: 5. CDR3 in amino acids: CASSFPGQGDEQYF. DNA of the CDR3: TGTGCCAGCAGCTTTCCGGGACAGGGCGACGAGCAGTACTTC.

The chain combines TRBV19 with TRBJ2-7; 7 positions match TRBD1. Germline assignment: CDR1 LNHDA and CDR2 SQIVND (reference sequence). The CDR3 is 14 residues long. J gave up 0 bases and V 3 bases, and 2 bases lay outside the gene matches. CDR3 sequence reads: CASSIGTVSYEQYF. The CDR3 bases are TGTGCCAGTAGTATTGGGACAGTCTCCTACGAGCAGTACTTC.

By share, this clone counts as medium-sized (0.01 to 0.1%). The gene calls are TRBV18 and TRBJ1-1; TRBD1 might be the D (6 bases). Germline V CDR1 and CDR2: KGHSH, LQKENI. The V gene lost 2 bases and the J gene lost 1 base, with 20 bases spanning the gap. CDR3 length: 18 residues. CDR3 bases: TGTGCCAGCTCACCATTCGGACAGCGCAACGGAGGGAACACTGAAGCTTTCTTT. Its protein product is CASSPFGQRNGGNTEAFF. The full variable domain, with the rest looked up from reference TRBV18 and TRBJ1-1, is NAGVMQNPRHLVRRRGQEARLRCSPMKGHSHVYWYRQLPEEGLKFMVYLQKENIIDESGMPKERFSAEFPKEGPSILRIQQVVRGDSAAYFCASSPFGQRNGGNTEAFFGQGTRLTVV.

This sequence joins TRBV6-5 and TRBJ2-1; 7 bases agree with TRBD2. CDR1 and CDR2 (germline): MNHEY, SVGAGI. The J segment lost 5 bases and the V segment lost 8 bases, leaving 9 bases of the junction unmatched. This CDR3 spans 14 amino acids. CDR3 sequence reads: CASRLLAEDNEQFF. The CDR3 DNA is TGTGCCAGCCGCTTGCTAGCGGAAGACAATGAGCAGTTCTTC.

The chain has TRBV10-3 and TRBJ2-5, with 12 bases identical to TRBD2. The CDR3 contains 15 residues. Trimming removed 2 bases from V and 2 bases from J; junction bases left unmatched: 0. The germline CDR1 and CDR2 sequences are ENHRY and SYGVKD. CDR3 protein: CAISEGTSGQETQYF. The DNA of the CDR3 is TGTGCCATCAGTGAGGGGACTAGCGGGCAAGAGACCCAGTACTTC.

The V and J genes are TRBV19 and TRBJ1-5; 8 bases are a match to TRBD1. CDR1 and CDR2 from the germline V gene are LNHDA and SQIVND (reference sequence). V shed 1 base, J shed 6 bases, and the junction held 8 bases outside the gene matches. This CDR3 has 16 amino acids. CDR3 sequence: CASSIARQGAGQPQHF. CDR3 nucleotides: TGTGCCAGTAGTATAGCGCGGCAGGGGGCAGGTCAGCCCCAGCATTTT. The full variable domain, with the rest looked up from reference TRBV19 and TRBJ1-5, is DGGITQSPKYLFRKEGQNVTLSCEQNLNHDAMYWYRQDPGQGLRLIYYSQIVNDFQKGDIAEGYSVSREKKESFPLTVTSAQKNPTAFYLCASSIARQGAGQPQHFGDGTRLSIL.

This rearrangement joins TRBV29-1 to TRBJ2-2, with 8 bases fitting TRBD2. From germline, CDR1 is SQVTM and CDR2 ANQGSEA. The V gene end was trimmed by 4 bases and the J gene end by 4 bases; junction bases not matched to a gene: 5. The CDR3 consists of 14 residues. CDR3 sequence reads: CSVGLAGGTGELFF. The CDR3 region has the DNA TGCAGCGTTGGGCTAGCGGGCGGCACCGGGGAGCTGTTTTTT.

This sequence joins TRBV5-5 and TRBJ1-2, with unresolved D. CDR3 length: 15 amino acids. CDR1 SGHKS and CDR2 YYEKEE come from the germline V gene (reference sequence). Between the trimmed V and J ends, which lost 0 bases and 4 bases, there was a span of 13 bases. CDR3 in amino acids: CASSLGATQAYGYTF. As DNA, the CDR3 is TGTGCCAGCAGCTTGGGTGCAACGCAAGCCTATGGCTACACCTTC.

This clone was detected a few times. The chain couples TRBV11-3 to TRBJ1-1; tentatively, D is TRBD1 (6 bases). V was trimmed by 0 bases and J by 3 bases, leaving 14 bases between them. Germline V gene sequence: CDR1 SGHNT, CDR2 YENEEA. The CDR3 totals 16 residues. CDR3 nucleotides: TGTGCCAGCAGCTTAGACGGGCGGGGGGGCCACACTGAAGCTTTCTTT. This gives the protein CASSLDGRGGHTEAFF.

This chain uses TRBV12-5 with TRBJ2-5; maybe TRBD1 (6 bases). The germline CDR1 and CDR2 sequences are LGHNT and FRNRAP. This CDR3 contains 14 residues. Between the trimmed V and J ends, which lost 5 bases and 7 bases, there was a span of 17 bases. The CDR3 sequence: CASGTGTPGWTQYF. DNA of the CDR3: TGTGCTAGTGGTACCGGGACACCAGGTTGGACCCAGTACTTC.